This TCR beta chain derives from a study of cytomegalovirus exposure and HLA in healthy donors. With 4 bases removed from V and 7 bases from J, the gap between germline ends came to 14 bases. Germline loops: CDR1 SNHLY, CDR2 FYNNEI. CDR3 length: 14 residues. It was with 60 Vbeta and 13 Jbeta primers that the PCR ran. Only in-frame clones appear in the TCRdb table, and some are missing; sequencing was by immunoSEQ multiplex PCR. This sample has nearly 95,000 clones, with 60% to 80% found just once. The sample comprised PBMCs. The chain joins TRBV2 to TRBJ1-5; D perhaps matches TRBD1 (6 bases). This TCR was sampled from a woman aged 30 to 39 in good health and CMV-seronegative. The CDR3 protein is CASSVGGQGQPQHF. CDR3 DNA: TGTGCCAGCAGTGTGGGGGGGCAGGGCCAGCCCCAGCATTTT.